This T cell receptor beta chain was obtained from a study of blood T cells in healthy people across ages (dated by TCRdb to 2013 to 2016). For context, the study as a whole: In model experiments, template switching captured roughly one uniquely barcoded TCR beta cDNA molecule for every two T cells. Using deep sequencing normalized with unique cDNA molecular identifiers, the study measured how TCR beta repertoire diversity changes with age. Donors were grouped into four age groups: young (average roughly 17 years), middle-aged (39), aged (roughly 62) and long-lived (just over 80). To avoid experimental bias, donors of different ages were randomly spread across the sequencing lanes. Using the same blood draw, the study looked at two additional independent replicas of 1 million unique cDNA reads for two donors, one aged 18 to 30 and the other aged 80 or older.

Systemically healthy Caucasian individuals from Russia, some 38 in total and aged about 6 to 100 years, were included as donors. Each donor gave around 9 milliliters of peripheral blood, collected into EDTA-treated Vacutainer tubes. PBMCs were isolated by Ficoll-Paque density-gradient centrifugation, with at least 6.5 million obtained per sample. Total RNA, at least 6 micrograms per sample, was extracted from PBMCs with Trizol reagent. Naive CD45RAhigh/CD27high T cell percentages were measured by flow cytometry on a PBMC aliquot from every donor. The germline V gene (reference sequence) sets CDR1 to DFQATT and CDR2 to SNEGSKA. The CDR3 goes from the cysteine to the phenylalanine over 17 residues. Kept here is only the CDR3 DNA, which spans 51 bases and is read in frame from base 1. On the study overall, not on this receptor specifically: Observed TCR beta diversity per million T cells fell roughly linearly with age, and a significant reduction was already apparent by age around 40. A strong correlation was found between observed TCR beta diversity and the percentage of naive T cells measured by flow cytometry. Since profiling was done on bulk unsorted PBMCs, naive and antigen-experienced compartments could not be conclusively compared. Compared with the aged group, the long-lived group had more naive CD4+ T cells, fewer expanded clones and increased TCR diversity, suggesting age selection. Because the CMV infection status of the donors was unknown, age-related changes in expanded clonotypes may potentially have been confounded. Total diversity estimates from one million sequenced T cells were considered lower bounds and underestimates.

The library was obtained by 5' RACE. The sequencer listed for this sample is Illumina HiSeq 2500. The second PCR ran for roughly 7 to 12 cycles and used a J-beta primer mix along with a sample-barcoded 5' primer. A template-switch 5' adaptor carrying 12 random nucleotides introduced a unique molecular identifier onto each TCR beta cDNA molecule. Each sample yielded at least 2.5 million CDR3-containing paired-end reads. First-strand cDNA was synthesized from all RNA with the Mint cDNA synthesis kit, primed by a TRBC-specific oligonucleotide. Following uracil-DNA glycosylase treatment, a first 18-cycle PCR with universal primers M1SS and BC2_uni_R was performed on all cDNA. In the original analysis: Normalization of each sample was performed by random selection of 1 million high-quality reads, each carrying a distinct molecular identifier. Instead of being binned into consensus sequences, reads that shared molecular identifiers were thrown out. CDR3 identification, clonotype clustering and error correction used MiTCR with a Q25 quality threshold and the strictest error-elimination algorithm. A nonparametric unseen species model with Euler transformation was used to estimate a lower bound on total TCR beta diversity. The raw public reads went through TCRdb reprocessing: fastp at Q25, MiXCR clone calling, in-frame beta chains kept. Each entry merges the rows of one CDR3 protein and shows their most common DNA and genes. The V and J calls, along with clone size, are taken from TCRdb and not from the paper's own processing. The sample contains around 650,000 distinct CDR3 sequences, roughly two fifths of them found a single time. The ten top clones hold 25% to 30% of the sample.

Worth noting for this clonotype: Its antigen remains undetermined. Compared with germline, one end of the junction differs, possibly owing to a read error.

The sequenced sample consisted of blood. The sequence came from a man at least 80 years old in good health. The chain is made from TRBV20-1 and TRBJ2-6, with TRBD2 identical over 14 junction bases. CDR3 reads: CSALGLAGATGANILTF. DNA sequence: TGCAGTGCGCTGGGACTAGCGGGAGCTACTGGGGCCAACATCCTGACTTTC.